Listed below are T cell receptor beta chains from one sample, sequenced in a study of response to subunit inactivated influenza vaccine. TCRdb reprocessed the RT-PCR reads via MiXCR and lists one record per CDR3 protein. The table lists more than 450,000 distinct CDR3 sequences, 7.5% to 8.5% of them singletons. The source material was PBMCs from blood, sampled around 2 years after vaccination. These receptors were obtained from a man aged 50 to 69 who received an inactivated influenza vaccine. Both conserved end residues are part of each CDR3. The D gene is left open where the match is weak. The size field is filled for only some rows; it gives once, few, many or a size class.

TRBD1,TRBJ2-2,TRBV6-2/TRBV6-3,many,TGTGCCAGCAGAACAGGGGGCCAGAACACCGGGGAGCTGTTTTTT,CASRTGGQNTGELFF
TRBD1,TRBJ2-7,TRBV12-3/TRBV12-4,many,TGTGCCAGCAGTTCGTGGGACAGGGTGACCGAGCAGTACTTC,CASSSWDRVTEQYF
-,TRBJ2-2,TRBV6-2/TRBV6-3,few,TGTGCCAGCAGTTACTCGGTGCGGGCGCTTACCGGGGAGCTGTTTTTT,CASSYSVRALTGELFF
TRBD1,TRBJ2-2,TRBV5-1,many,TGCGCCAGCAGCTTGGGGGACAGTATAAACACCGGGGAGCTGTTTTTT,CASSLGDSINTGELFF
-,TRBJ1-1,TRBV20-1,many,TGCAGTGCTAGACGACCTGATCTAAAGGTGGAAGCTTTCTTT,CSARRPDLKVEAFF
TRBD2,TRBJ2-7,TRBV20-1,-,TGCAGTGCTAGCCGACTAGCGGGAGCGTGGGAGCAGTACTTC,CSASRLAGAWEQYF
-,TRBJ2-7,TRBV5-1,few,TGCGCCAGCAGCTTGAGGTCAGGTCCCTCCTACGAGCAGTACTTC,CASSLRSGPSYEQYF
-,TRBJ2-1,TRBV29-1,many,TGCAGCGTTGCAAACGGGGCAACCTACAATGAGCAGTTCTTC,CSVANGATYNEQFF
-,TRBJ2-7,TRBV5-5,many,TGTGCCAGCAGCTTTATTACCTCCTACGAGCAGTACTTC,CASSFITSYEQYF
-,TRBJ2-3,TRBV18,-,TGTGCCAGCTCACCACCTGTTAGCGGAACAGATACGCAGTATTTT,CASSPPVSGTDTQYF
-,TRBJ2-1,TRBV12-3/TRBV12-4,few,TGTGCCAGCAGAAGCGGAACCTACAATGAGCAGTTCTTC,CASRSGTYNEQFF
TRBD1,TRBJ2-7,TRBV27,once,TGTGCCAGCAGTTTATTCGCAGGGGGAATCTACGAGCAGTACTTC,CASSLFAGGIYEQYF
TRBD1,TRBJ1-2,TRBV6-2/TRBV6-3,few,TGTGCCAGCAGTTACTCGAGGACAGGGTCGGAGGCCTACACCTTC,CASSYSRTGSEAYTF
-,TRBJ2-1,TRBV21-1,-,TGTGCCAGCAGCTCGACTAGCGGGCTGAGCTCCTACAATGAGCAGTTCTTC,CASSSTSGLSSYNEQFF
-,TRBJ2-3,TRBV5-1,-,TGCTCCAGTGCGACAGCCGCCACAGATACGCAGTATTTT,CSSATAATDTQYF
-,TRBJ2-3,TRBV5-1,few,TGCGCCAGCAGCGAAACAGGGTGGGGCACAGATACGCAGTATTTT,CASSETGWGTDTQYF
-,TRBJ1-5,TRBV20-1,once,TGCAGTGCTAGAGATTCCCAGAATCAGCCCCAGCATTTT,CSARDSQNQPQHF
TRBD2,TRBJ2-3,TRBV7-2,few,TGTGCCAGCAGCTTAGCAGTTTTAACTAGCGGCCCAGATACGCAGTATTTT,CASSLAVLTSGPDTQYF
-,TRBJ2-1,TRBV6-2/TRBV6-3,few,TGTGCCAGCACCAGGACAGTAGGTAATGAGCAGTTCTTC,CASTRTVGNEQFF
-,TRBJ2-7,TRBV20-1,-,TGCAGTGCTAGGACTTCTAGCTACGAGCAGTACTTC,CSARTSSYEQYF
TRBD2,TRBJ2-7,TRBV7-2,few,TGTGCCAGCAGCAGACGACTCCTAGCGGGAGGTAGCCACGAGCAGTACTTC,CASSRRLLAGGSHEQYF
TRBD1,TRBJ2-1,TRBV4-3,few,TGCGCCAGCAGCCAAGATCCTTTGGCAGGGGGCTCCTACAATGAGCAGTTCTTC,CASSQDPLAGGSYNEQFF
-,TRBJ1-1,TRBV19,few,TGTGCCAGTAGTATATCGCTGGGGGCGGCTTTCTTT,CASSISLGAAFF
-,TRBJ2-5,TRBV5-4,many,TGTGCCAGCAGCTTGATCCCAGGGGAGCGAAAAGGGGTCCAAGAGACCCAGTACTTC,CASSLIPGERKGVQETQYF
-,TRBJ2-2,TRBV12-3/TRBV12-4,-,TGTGCCAGCAGTCCCGAAGGTATCTACCTTAACACCGGGGAGCTGTTTTTT,CASSPEGIYLNTGELFF
TRBD1,TRBJ2-2,TRBV15,many,TGTGCCACCGAGGGACAGGGGACCGGGGAGCTGTTTTTT,CATEGQGTGELFF
-,TRBJ2-1,TRBV5-1,many,TGCGCCAGCAGCTACCGGGACGTCGATGAGCAGTTCTTC,CASSYRDVDEQFF
-,TRBJ2-1,TRBV4-3,few,TGCGCCAGCAGCCAAGCCACCGGGGGCTCGGAAATTGAGCAGTTCTTC,CASSQATGGSEIEQFF
-,TRBJ1-6,TRBV2,few,TGTGCCAGCAAGGCAGGCCCTTCCTATAATTCACCCCTCCACTTT,CASKAGPSYNSPLHF
-,TRBJ1-1,TRBV15,few,TGTGCCACCAGCAGTTTAGACAGGTGGGGAGCTGAAGCTTTCTTT,CATSSLDRWGAEAFF
TRBD2,TRBJ2-7,TRBV29-1,many,TGCAGCGTTGGGGAGAGATTACTAGCGGGCTTGGAAGAGCAGTACTTC,CSVGERLLAGLEEQYF
-,TRBJ1-1,TRBV20-1,-,TGCAGTGCTAACTACGGGGGAAACACTGAAGCTTTCTTT,CSANYGGNTEAFF
TRBD2,TRBJ2-7,TRBV9,-,TGTGCCAGCAGCGTAGGGGGCGGGAGGTACCACGAGCAGTACTTC,CASSVGGGRYHEQYF
-,TRBJ2-3,TRBV10-3,few,TGTGCCATCAGAGGTATACCTAGCACAGATACGCAGTATTTT,CAIRGIPSTDTQYF
-,TRBJ1-6,TRBV28,-,TGTGCCAGTAAATCGACCGGGACCTGGGGGTCACCCCTCCACTTT,CASKSTGTWGSPLHF
TRBD2,TRBJ2-2,TRBV10-3,-,TGTGCCATCAGTGACGGGAGGGCTGGGGAGCTGTTTTTT,CAISDGRAGELFF
-,TRBJ1-2,TRBV6-2/TRBV6-3,many,TGTGCCAGCAGTTACTCGACAATCCATGGCTACACCTTC,CASSYSTIHGYTF
-,TRBJ1-1,TRBV27,few,TGTGCCAGCAGTGTCCGGATGGAGCTGAACACTGAAGCTTTCTTT,CASSVRMELNTEAFF
TRBD2,TRBJ2-1,TRBV20-1,-,TGCAGTGCTAGACCGCTAGCGGGGGGAGGGGGTGAGCAGTTCTTC,CSARPLAGGGGEQFF
TRBD1,TRBJ2-7,TRBV6-1,few,TGTGCCAGCAAGGGGACAGGGGGCTACGAGCAGTACTTC,CASKGTGGYEQYF
-,TRBJ2-5,TRBV15,many,TGTGCCACCAGCGGCACCTTGAACGGGGTCAACCAAGAGACCCAGTACTTC,CATSGTLNGVNQETQYF
TRBD1,TRBJ2-7,TRBV7-8,many,TGTGCCAGCAGCCCACGACAGGGTACCTCCTACGAGCAGTACTTC,CASSPRQGTSYEQYF